The entry below gives a single T cell receptor (beta chain) sequence along with its context. The antigen is unknown. The PCR employed 60 Vbeta primers together with 13 Jbeta primers. This table comes from immunoSEQ multiplex PCR, and its TCRdb copy is limited to in-frame clones, with some not included. The repertoire consists of 150,000 to 200,000 clones, with roughly four fifths occurring once and the leading ten covering about 1.8%. This entry belongs to a study of cytomegalovirus exposure and HLA in healthy donors. Overall study results and limits: Trimming of TCR beta V- and J-genes showed a link, identified in a later analysis, to a missense DCLRE1C variant.

The sample comprised PBMCs. This sequence was found in a man between 18 and 29 years old in good health and CMV-seronegative.

DNA of the CDR3: TGTGCCAGCTTCAGGGAGGGACCGAACACTGAAGCTTTCTTT. Amino acids: CASFREGPNTEAFF. The chain couples TRBV21-1 to TRBJ1-1. TRBV21-1 is noted as a pseudogene. There are 14 residues in the CDR3.